A single sample is the source of the 5 T cell receptor beta chains below, sequenced in a study of blood T cells in healthy people across ages (dated by TCRdb to about 2015). Library prep was done by 5' RACE. A second PCR of roughly 7 to 11 cycles was performed with a sample-barcoded 5' primer and a J-beta primer mix. In-frame beta chains were kept once TCRdb had trimmed the public reads at Q25 with fastp and called clones with MiXCR. Rows with a matching CDR3 protein are joined into one entry that keeps the most common DNA and genes. The sample table contains over 1,500,000 distinct CDR3 sequences; only one count was recorded for 30% to 40% of them. Roughly 23% of the sample lies in the top ten. Sequencing was done on a sample of blood. The receptors were sampled from a human donor in good health.

This clonotype was observed a handful of times. The chain has TRBV29-1 and TRBJ2-3; D remains unclear. The CDR3 extends over 13 amino acids. Per germline, CDR1 SQVTM and CDR2 ANQGSEA. The ends were cut back, 7 bases at V and 2 bases at J, with 13 bases in the middle. The CDR3 loop is CSADGFATDTQYF. In DNA form, the CDR3 reads TGCAGCGCCGACGGATTCGCCACAGATACGCAGTATTTT.

The chain couples TRBV5-6 to TRBJ1-2, with a possible D match to TRBD1 (5 bases). The length of the CDR3 is 15 residues. Germline values: CDR1 SGHDT, CDR2 YYEEEE. V lost 6 bases and J 2 bases, leaving 17 bases between the germline ends. CDR3 in DNA: TGTGCCAGCACCGGACGGAGGGGTTGGAACTATGGCTACACCTTC. This sequence encodes CASTGRRGWNYGYTF.

The CDR3 loop is CSVALDRGGEQYF. In DNA form, the CDR3 reads TGCAGCGTGGCCCTGGACAGGGGAGGTGAGCAGTACTTC. V usage is TRBV29-1 and J usage is TRBJ2-7, with TRBD1 identical over 9 bases. CDR3 length equals 13 residues. Per the germline V gene, CDR1 is SQVTM and CDR2 is ANQGSEA. V lost 6 bases and J lost 7; bases outside the gene matches: 10.

V and J are TRBV6-2 or TRBV6-3 and TRBJ2-7; perhaps TRBD2 as D (5 bases). Germline V gives CDR1 MNHEY, CDR2 SVGEGT. With 10 bases removed from V and 0 bases from J, the gap between germline ends came to 13 bases. The CDR3 contains 13 residues. The CDR3 nucleotides read TGTGCCACCGGGATTCCGTTCTCCTACGAGCAGTACTTC. This sequence encodes CATGIPFSYEQYF.

The V gene is TRBV14, the J gene TRBJ1-1; no firm D call. CDR1 SGHDN and CDR2 FVKESK come from the germline V gene. This CDR3 contains 15 residues. Trimming removed 5 bases at V and 2 bases at J, with 15 bases between. CDR3 in DNA: TGTGCCAGCAGCGAAGGACCGGGGATTAACACTGAAGCTTTCTTT. This sequence encodes CASSEGPGINTEAFF.